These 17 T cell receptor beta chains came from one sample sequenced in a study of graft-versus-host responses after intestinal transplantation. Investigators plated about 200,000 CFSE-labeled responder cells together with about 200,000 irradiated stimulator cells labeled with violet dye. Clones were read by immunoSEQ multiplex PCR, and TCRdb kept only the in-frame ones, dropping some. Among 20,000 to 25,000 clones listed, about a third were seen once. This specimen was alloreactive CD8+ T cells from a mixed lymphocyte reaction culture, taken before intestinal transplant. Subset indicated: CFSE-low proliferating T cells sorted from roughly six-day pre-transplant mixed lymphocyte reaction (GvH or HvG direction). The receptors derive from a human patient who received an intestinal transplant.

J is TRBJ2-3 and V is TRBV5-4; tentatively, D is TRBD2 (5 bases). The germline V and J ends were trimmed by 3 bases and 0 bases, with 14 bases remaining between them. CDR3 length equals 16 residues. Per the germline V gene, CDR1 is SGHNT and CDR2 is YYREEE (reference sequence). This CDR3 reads CASSWSGFISTDTQYF. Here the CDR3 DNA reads TGTGCCAGCAGCTGGAGCGGATTCATTAGCACAGATACGCAGTATTTT. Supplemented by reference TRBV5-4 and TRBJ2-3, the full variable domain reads ETGVTQSPTHLIKTRGQQVTLRCSSQSGHNTVSWYQQALGQGPQFIFQYYREEENGRGNFPPRFSGLQFPNYSSELNVNALELDDSALYLCASSWSGFISTDTQYFGPGTRLTVL.

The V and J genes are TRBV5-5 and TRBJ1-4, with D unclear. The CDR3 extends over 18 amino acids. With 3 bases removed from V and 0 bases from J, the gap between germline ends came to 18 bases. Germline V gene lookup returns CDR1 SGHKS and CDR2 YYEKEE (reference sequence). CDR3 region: CASSWGWRRFPTNEKLFF. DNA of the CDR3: TGTGCCAGCAGCTGGGGTTGGAGGCGCTTTCCAACTAATGAAAAACTGTTTTTT.

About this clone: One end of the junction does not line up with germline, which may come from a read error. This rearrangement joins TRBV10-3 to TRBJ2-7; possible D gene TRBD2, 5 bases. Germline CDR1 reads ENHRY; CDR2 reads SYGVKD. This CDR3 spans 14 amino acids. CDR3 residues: CASSFGDRSYEQYF. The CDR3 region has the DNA TGTGCCAGCAGTTTCGGGGATAGGTCCTACGAGCAGTACTTC.

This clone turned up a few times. Here the CDR3 reads CASSWGGSPPHIQYF. As DNA, the CDR3 is TGTGCCAGCAGTTGGGGGGGATCCCCTCCCCACATTCAGTACTTC. V gene TRBV27 combines with J gene TRBJ2-4, with 7 bases identical to TRBD2. The CDR3 is 15 residues long. V trimming: 4 bases; J trimming: 8 bases; junction bases outside the gene matches: 11. Germline-derived CDR1 and CDR2 are MNHEY and SMNVEV (reference sequence).

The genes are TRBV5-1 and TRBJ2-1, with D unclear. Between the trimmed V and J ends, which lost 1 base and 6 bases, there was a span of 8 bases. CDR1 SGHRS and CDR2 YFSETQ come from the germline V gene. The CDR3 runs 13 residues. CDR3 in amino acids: CASSLIGSNEQFF. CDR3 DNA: TGCGCCAGCAGCTTGATTGGAAGCAATGAGCAGTTCTTC. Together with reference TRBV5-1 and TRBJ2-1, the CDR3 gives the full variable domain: KAGVTQTPRYLIKTRGQQVTLSCSPISGHRSVSWYQQTPGQGLQFLFEYFSETQRNKGNFPGRFSGRQFSNSRSEMNVSTLELGDSALYLCASSLIGSNEQFFGPGTRLTVL.

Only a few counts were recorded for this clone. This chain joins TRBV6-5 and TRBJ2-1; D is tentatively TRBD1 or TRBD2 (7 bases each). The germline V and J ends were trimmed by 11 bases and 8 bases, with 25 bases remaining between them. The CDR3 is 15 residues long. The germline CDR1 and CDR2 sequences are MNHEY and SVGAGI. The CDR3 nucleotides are TGTGCCGGCGAAACAGCAGGGGGGGCCTGGGATGAGCAGTTCTTC. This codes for CAGETAGGAWDEQFF.

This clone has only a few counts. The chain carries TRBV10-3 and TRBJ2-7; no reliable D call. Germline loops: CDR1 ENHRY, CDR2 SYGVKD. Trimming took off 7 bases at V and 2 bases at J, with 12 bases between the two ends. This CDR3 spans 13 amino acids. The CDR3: CAINPEETYEQYF. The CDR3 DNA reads TGTGCCATCAACCCCGAGGAGACCTACGAGCAGTACTTC.

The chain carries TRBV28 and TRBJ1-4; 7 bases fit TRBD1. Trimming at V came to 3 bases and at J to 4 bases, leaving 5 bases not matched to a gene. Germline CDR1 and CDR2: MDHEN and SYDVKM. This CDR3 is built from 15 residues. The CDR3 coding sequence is TGTGCCAGCAGTTTGACAGGGATAAGTAATGAAAAACTGTTTTTT. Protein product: CASSLTGISNEKLFF. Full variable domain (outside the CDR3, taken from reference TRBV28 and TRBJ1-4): DVKVTQSSRYLVKRTGEKVFLECVQDMDHENMFWYRQDPGLGLRLIYFSYDVKMKEKGDIPEGYSVSREKKERFSLILESASTNQTSMYLCASSLTGISNEKLFFGSGTQLSVL.

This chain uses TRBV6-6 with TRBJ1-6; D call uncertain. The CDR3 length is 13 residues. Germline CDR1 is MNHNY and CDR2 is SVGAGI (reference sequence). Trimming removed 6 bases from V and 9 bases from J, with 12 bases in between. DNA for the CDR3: TGTGCCAGCAGCCTTAGTCCGGGTTCACCCCTCCACTTT. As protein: CASSLSPGSPLHF.

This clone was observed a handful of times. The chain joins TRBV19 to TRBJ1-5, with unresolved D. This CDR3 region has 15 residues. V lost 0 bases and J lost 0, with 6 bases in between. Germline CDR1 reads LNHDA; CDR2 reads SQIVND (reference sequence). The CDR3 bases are TGTGCCAGTAGTATAGATCAATATAGCAATCAGCCCCAGCATTTT. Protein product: CASSIDQYSNQPQHF.

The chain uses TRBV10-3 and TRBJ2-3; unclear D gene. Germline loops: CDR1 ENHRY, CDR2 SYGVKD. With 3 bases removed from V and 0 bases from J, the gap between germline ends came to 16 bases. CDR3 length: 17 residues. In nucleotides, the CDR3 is TGTGCCATCAGTGATGAAGGGCAGTCCGCTAGCACAGATACGCAGTATTTT. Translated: CAISDEGQSASTDTQYF.

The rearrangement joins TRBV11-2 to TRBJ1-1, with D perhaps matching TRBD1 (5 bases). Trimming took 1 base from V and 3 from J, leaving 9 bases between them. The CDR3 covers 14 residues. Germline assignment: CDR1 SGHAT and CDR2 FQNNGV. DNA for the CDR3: TGTGCCAGCAGCTTAGGAGGGACGCACACTGAAGCTTTCTTT. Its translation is CASSLGGTHTEAFF.

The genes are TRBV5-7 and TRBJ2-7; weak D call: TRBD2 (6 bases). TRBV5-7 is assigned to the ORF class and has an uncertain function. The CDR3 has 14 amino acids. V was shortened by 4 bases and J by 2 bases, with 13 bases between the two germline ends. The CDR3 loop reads CASSPGAGPYEQYF. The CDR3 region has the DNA TGTGCCAGCAGCCCGGGAGCGGGCCCCTACGAGCAGTACTTC.

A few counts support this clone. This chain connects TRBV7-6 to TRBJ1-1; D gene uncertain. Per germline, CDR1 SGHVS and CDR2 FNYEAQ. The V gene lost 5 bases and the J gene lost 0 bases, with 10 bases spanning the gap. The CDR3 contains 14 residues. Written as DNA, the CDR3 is TGTGCCAGCAGCCGGGAGGCAGTGAACACTGAAGCTTTCTTT. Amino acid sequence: CASSREAVNTEAFF.

The CDR3 loop is CASSQDEGGGSYEQYF. The CDR3, as DNA: TGCGCCAGCAGCCAAGATGAGGGGGGCGGATCCTACGAGCAGTACTTC. The J gene is TRBJ2-7, the V gene TRBV4-3; the D call may be TRBD1 or TRBD2 (6 bases each). This CDR3 spans 16 amino acids. The germline CDR1 and CDR2 sequences are LGHNA and YSLEER. Trimming removed 0 bases at V and 1 base at J, with 13 bases between.

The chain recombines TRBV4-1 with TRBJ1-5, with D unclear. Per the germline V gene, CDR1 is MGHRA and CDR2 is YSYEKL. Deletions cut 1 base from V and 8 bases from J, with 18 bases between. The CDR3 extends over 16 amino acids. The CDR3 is CASSQAPGLGIEPQHF. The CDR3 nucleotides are TGCGCCAGCAGCCAAGCGCCCGGGTTAGGCATTGAGCCCCAGCATTTT.

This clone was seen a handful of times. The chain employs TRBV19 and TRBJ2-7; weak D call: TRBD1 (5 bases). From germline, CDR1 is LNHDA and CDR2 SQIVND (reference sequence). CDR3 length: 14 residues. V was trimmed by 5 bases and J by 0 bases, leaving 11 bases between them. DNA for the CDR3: TGTGCCAGTAGTCATCCGACAGTCTCCTACGAGCAGTACTTC. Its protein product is CASSHPTVSYEQYF.